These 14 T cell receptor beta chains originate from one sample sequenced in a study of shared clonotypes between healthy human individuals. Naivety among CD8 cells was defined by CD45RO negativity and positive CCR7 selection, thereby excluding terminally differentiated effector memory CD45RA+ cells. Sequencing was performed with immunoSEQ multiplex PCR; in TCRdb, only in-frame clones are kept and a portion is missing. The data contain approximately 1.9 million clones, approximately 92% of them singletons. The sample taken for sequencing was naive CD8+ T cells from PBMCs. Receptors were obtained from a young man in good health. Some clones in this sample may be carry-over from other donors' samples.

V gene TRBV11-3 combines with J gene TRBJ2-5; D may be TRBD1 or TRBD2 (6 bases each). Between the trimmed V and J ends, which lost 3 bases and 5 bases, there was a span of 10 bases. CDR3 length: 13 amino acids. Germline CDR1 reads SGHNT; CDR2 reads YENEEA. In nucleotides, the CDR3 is TGTGCCAGCAGCTTCGGGGGCCGGGAGACCCAGTACTTC. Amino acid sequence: CASSFGGRETQYF.

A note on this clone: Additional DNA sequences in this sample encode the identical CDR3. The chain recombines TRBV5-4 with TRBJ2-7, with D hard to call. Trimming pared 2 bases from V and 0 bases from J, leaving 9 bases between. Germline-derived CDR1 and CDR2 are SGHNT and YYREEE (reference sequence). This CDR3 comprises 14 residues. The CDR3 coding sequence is TGTGCCAGCAGCTTACTCGGGTCCTCCTACGAGCAGTACTTC. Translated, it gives CASSLLGSSYEQYF.

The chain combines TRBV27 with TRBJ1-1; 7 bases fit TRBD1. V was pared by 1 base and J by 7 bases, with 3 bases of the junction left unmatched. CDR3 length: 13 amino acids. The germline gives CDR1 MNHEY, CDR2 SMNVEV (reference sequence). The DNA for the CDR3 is TGTGCCAGCAGTTTATGGCAGGGGGGTGAAGCTTTCTTT. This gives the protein CASSLWQGGEAFF.

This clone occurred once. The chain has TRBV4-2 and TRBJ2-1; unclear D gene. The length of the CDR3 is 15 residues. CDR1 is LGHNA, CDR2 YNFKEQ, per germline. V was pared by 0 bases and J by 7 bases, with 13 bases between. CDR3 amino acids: CASSQDRSTVNEQFF. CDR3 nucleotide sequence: TGTGCCAGCAGCCAAGATCGGAGCACGGTTAATGAGCAGTTCTTC.

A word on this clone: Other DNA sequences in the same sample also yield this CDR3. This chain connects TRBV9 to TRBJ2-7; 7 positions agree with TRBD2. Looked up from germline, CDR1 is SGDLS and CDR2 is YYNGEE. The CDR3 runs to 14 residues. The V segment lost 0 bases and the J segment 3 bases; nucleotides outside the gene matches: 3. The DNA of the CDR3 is TGTGCCAGCAGCGTAGCTGGGGGGGGCTACGAGCAGTACTTC. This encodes CASSVAGGGYEQYF.

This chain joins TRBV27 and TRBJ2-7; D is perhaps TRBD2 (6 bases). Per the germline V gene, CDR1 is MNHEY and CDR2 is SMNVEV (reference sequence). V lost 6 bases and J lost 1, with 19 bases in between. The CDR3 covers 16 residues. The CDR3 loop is CASSPSGPGGSYEQYF. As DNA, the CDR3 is TGTGCCAGCAGCCCTTCAGGTCCCGGGGGATCCTACGAGCAGTACTTC.

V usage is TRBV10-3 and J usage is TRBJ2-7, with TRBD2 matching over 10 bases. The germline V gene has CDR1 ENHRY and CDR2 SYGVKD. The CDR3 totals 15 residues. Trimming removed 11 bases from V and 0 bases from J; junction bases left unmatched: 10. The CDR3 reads CAVKVSGGGSYEQYF. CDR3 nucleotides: TGTGCCGTCAAGGTCAGCGGGGGGGGCTCCTACGAGCAGTACTTC.

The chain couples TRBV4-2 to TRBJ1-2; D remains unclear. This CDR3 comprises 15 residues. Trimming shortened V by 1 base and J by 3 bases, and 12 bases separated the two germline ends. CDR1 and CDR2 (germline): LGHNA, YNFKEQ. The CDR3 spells CASSQGAGRDYGYTF. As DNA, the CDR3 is TGTGCCAGCAGCCAAGGCGCGGGGAGGGACTATGGCTACACCTTC.

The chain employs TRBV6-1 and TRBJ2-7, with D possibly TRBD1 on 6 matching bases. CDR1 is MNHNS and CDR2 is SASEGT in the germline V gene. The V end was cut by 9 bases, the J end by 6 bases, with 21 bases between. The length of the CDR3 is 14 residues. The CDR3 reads CASLPGTPFREQYF. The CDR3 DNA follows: TGTGCCAGTTTACCCGGGACACCATTCCGCGAGCAGTACTTC.

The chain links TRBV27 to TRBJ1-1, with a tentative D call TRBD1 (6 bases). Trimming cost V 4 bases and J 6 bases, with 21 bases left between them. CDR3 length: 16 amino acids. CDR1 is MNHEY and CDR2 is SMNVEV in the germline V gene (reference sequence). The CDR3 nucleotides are TGTGCCAGCAGTTCAAATCGGCAGGGGATTGATGCTGAAGCTTTCTTT. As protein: CASSSNRQGIDAEAFF.

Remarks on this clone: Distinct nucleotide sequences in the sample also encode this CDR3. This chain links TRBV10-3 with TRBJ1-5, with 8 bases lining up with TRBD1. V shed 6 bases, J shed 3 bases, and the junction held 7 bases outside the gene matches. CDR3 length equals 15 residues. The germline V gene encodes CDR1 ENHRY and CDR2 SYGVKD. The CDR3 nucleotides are TGTGCCATCAGCGAAGGACAGGGCAACAATCAGCCCCAGCATTTT. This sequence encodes CAISEGQGNNQPQHF.

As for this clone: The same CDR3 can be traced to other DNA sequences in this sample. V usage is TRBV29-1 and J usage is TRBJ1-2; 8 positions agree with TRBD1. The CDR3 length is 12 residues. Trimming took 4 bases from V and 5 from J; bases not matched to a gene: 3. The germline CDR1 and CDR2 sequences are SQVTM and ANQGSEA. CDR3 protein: CSVAGGAYGYTF. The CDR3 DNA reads TGCAGCGTTGCAGGGGGCGCTTATGGCTACACCTTC.

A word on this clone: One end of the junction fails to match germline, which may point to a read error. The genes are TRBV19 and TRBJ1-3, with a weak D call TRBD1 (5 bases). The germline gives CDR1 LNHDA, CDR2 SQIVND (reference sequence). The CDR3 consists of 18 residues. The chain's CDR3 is CASSIGAPETGLGNTIYF. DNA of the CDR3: TGTGCCAGCAGTATTGGGGCCCCGGAAACCGGGTTAGGAAACACCATATATTTT.

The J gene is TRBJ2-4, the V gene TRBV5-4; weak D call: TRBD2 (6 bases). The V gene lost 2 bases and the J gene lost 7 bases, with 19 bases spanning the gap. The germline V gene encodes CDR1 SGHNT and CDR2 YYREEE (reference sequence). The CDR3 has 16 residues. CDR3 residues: CASSFNAGHGGNIQYF. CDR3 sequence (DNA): TGTGCCAGCAGCTTCAATGCTGGACATGGGGGGAACATTCAGTACTTC.